This T cell receptor beta chain came from a study of neurological immune-mediated disorders. Study outcomes and limitations: Association with the multiple sclerosis repertoire cluster was not found for any clinical or MRI feature. No expanded-clone CDR3 amino acid sequence recurred across subjects, suggesting private TCR-beta repertoires.

From 2 million PBMCs stored at -80 C, the unsorted libraries were generated. The CDR3 loop spans 15 amino acids. Germline V lookup: CDR1 MNHEY, CDR2 SVGAGI. Germline trimming cut 6 bases from V and 5 bases from J; bases unmatched to any gene: 7. This clonotype was observed many times. As yet, its antigen is unknown. The cDNA was generated by 5'RACE with 10-nucleotide random UMIs. TCRdb itself ran the 5' RACE reads through MiXCR, one entry per CDR3 protein. The data show 65,000 to 90,000 distinct CDR3 sequences, with just over 5% seen just once and 2% to 2.5% held by the top ten. The chain is built from TRBV6-5 and TRBJ1-5; 10 bases line up with TRBD1. The TCR sequence derives from a young woman with multiple sclerosis. Sequencing was done on a sample of PBMCs. The CDR3 loop reads CASSLRQGADQPQHF. CDR3 bases: TGTGCCAGCAGCCTTAGACAGGGGGCAGATCAGCCCCAGCATTTT.